The rows below give T cell receptor beta chains drawn from one sample of a study of blood T cell repertoires in COVID-19. Repertoires were generated with immunoSEQ multiplex PCR, while TCRdb's copy carries only in-frame clones and drops some. This sample carries 160,000 or so clones, about 85% of them seen once, and the ten largest clones take about 0.95%. The specimen sequenced was peripheral blood. The receptors shown here come from a man aged 40-49 years with acute or convalescent COVID-19. Each CDR3 is given without its conserved first and last residue.

V gene: TRBV7-9; CDR3 protein: ASSLLGEGREAF
V gene: TRBV18; CDR3 protein: ASSTGRDTEAF
V gene: TRBV19; CDR3 protein: ASSIVLAGWGMNTEAF
V gene: TRBV13; CDR3 protein: ASSLGQGAGTDTQY
V gene: TRBV2; CDR3 protein: ASQNRDPNEKLF
V gene: TRBV6-6; CDR3 protein: ASTVLRGGNTEAF
V gene: TRBV19; CDR3 protein: ASSIDRRQSEQY
V gene: TRBV7-8; CDR3 protein: ASSLERRGGGETQY
V gene: TRBV10-3; CDR3 protein: AVQRGGAGSGKEAF
V gene: TRBV5-1; CDR3 protein: ASSSTGGYYGYT
V gene: TRBV5-1; CDR3 protein: ASSGHRDLKSYEQY
V gene: TRBV3-1/TRBV3-2; CDR3 protein: ASSRQGGTEAF
V gene: TRBV7-3; CDR3 protein: ASSLAGPGDTQY
V gene: TRBV5-1; CDR3 protein: ASSTGISYNSPLH
V gene: TRBV9; CDR3 protein: ASSASGKQF
V gene: TRBV7-3; CDR3 protein: ASNGQGNTGELF
V gene: TRBV9; CDR3 protein: ASSPRDTFAYGYT
V gene: TRBV7-8; CDR3 protein: ASSLLRDTDTQY
V gene: TRBV24-1; CDR3 protein: ATRGGSSENTEAF
V gene: TRBV10-3; CDR3 protein: AISGTGNYGYT
V gene: TRBV28; CDR3 protein: ASSSGGDGVKYGYT
V gene: TRBV6-5; CDR3 protein: ASSHRVPDTQY
V gene: TRBV11-2; CDR3 protein: ASTRRPRQGLAQETQY
V gene: TRBV3-1/TRBV3-2; CDR3 protein: ASSQLAGSMRETQY
V gene: TRBV2; CDR3 protein: ASSPGTGDWRNQPQH
V gene: TRBV7-6; CDR3 protein: ASSLGSGQAGEPQH
V gene: TRBV9; CDR3 protein: ASSSLSSSPLMKAF
V gene: TRBV6-5; CDR3 protein: ASSREGDTEAF
V gene: TRBV7-9; CDR3 protein: ASSLVAGPTSEQY
V gene: TRBV15; CDR3 protein: ATSRGLTNTEAF
V gene: TRBV6-4; CDR3 protein: ASRTGGNSPLH
V gene: TRBV29-1; CDR3 protein: SVGTRQGVEAF
V gene: TRBV3-1/TRBV3-2; CDR3 protein: ASSNGQHLNEKLF
V gene: TRBV10-3; CDR3 protein: AISPTGGSGNTIY
V gene: TRBV19; CDR3 protein: ASSREGSEGQYYGYT
V gene: TRBV5-1; CDR3 protein: ASSGQGQGGGEKLF
V gene: TRBV30; CDR3 protein: AWSVKGGTQY
V gene: TRBV18; CDR3 protein: ASSPRPVHEQY
V gene: TRBV5-1; CDR3 protein: ASSSGGGEPQH
V gene: TRBV5-5; CDR3 protein: ASSLRSEGAGGNQPQH
V gene: TRBV27; CDR3 protein: ASSSHPGGGDTEAF
V gene: TRBV2; CDR3 protein: ASSGPGGGASYEQY
V gene: TRBV28; CDR3 protein: ASSTGVSYTEAF
V gene: TRBV2; CDR3 protein: ASSEGGHLEAF
V gene: TRBV29-1; CDR3 protein: SVSGMGYTEAF
V gene: TRBV1; CDR3 protein: TSSQDGAGGVFSVEQY
V gene: TRBV7-2; CDR3 protein: ASSADISDGYT
V gene: TRBV12-3/TRBV12-4; CDR3 protein: ASSLGYSPLH
V gene: TRBV5-1; CDR3 protein: ASSPPRASSYNEQF
V gene: TRBV18; CDR3 protein: ASSPRANTEAF
V gene: TRBV12-3/TRBV12-4; CDR3 protein: ASSDRYSPLH